Sequencing of this T cell receptor beta chain was carried out in a study of T cells in Graves' hyperthyroidism and ophthalmopathy. Study summary: The initial diagnosis was the point when peripheral blood was collected, ahead of any treatment.

Stable hyperthyroidism: no ophthalmopathy progression over 18 months of follow-up. Investigators excluded patients with uncontrolled infection, other autoimmune disease, pregnancy or lactation. Template material for amplifying TCR beta CDR3 regions consisted of RNA transcripts. When the TCR CDR3 underwent first-round RT-PCR, the HTBI primer set was used. TCRdb redid the calling of the multiplex PCR reads with MiXCR, one entry per CDR3 protein. The sample consists of approximately 520,000 distinct CDR3 sequences, less than 25% of them appearing once. This CDR3 is built from 14 residues. V was pared by 9 bases and J by 2 bases, with 14 bases between. Per the germline V gene, CDR1 is MNHNS and CDR2 is SASEGT. This clonotype was observed at least ten times.

This clonotype was obtained from a man between 18 and 29 years old with Graves' hyperthyroidism. Sequenced sample: blood. The genes are TRBV6-1 and TRBJ1-5; D gene ambiguous. CDR3 bases: TGTGCCAGTCATCCGGAGGTCTGCAATCAGCCCCAGCATTTT. This gives the protein CASHPEVCNQPQHF.